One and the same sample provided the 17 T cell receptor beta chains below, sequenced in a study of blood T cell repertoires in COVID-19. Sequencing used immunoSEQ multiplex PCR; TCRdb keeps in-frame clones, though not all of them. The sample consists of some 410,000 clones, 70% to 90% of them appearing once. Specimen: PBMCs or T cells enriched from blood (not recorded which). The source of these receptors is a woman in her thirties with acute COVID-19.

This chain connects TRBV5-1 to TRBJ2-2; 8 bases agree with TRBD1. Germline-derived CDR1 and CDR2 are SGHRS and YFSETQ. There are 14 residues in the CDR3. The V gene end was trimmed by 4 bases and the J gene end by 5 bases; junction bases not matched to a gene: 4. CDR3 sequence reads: CASSIQGVTGELFF. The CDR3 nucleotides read TGCGCCAGCAGCATACAGGGGGTGACCGGGGAGCTGTTTTTT.

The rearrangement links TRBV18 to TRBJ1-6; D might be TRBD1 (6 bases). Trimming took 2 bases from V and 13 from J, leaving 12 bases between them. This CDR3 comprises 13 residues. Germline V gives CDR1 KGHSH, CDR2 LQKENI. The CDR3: CASSPSPGAPLHF. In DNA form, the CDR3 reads TGTGCCAGCTCACCATCCCCAGGGGCGCCCCTCCACTTT.

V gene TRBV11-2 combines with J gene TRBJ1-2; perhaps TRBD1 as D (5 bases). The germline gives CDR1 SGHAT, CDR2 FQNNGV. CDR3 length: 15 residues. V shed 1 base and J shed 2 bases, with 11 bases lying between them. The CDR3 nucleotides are TGTGCCAGCAGCTTAGGGGGGAGGTCGAACTATGGCTACACCTTC. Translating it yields CASSLGGRSNYGYTF.

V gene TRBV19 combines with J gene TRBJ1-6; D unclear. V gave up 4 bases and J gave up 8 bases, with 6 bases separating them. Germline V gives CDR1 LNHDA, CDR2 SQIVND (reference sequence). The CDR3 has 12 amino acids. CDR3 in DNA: TGTGCCAGTAGTACGGTGGATTCACCCCTCCACTTT. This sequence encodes CASSTVDSPLHF.

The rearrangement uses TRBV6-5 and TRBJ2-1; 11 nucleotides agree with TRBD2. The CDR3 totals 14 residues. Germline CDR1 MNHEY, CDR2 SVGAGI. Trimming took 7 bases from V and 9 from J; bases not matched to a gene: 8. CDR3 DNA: TGTGCCAGCAACCCACTAGCGGGGGCCGTTGAGCAGTTCTTC. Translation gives CASNPLAGAVEQFF.

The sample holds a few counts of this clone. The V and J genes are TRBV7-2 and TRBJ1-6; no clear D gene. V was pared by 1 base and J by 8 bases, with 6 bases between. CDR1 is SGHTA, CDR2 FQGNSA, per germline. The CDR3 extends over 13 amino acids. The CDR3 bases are TGTGCCAGCAGCTTAGATGCAGATTCACCCCTCCACTTT. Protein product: CASSLDADSPLHF. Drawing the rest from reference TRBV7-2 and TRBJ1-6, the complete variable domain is GAGVSQSPSNKVTEKGKDVELRCDPISGHTALYWYRQSLGQGLEFLIYFQGNSAPDKSGLPSDRFSAERTGGSVSTLTIQRTQQEDSAVYLCASSLDADSPLHFGNGTRLTVT.

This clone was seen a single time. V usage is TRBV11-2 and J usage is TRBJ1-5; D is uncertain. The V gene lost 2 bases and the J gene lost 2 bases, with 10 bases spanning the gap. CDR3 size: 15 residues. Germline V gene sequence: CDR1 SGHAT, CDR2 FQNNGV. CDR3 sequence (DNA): TGTGCCAGCAGCTTAACGATACTGGGCAATCAGCCCCAGCATTTT. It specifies CASSLTILGNQPQHF.

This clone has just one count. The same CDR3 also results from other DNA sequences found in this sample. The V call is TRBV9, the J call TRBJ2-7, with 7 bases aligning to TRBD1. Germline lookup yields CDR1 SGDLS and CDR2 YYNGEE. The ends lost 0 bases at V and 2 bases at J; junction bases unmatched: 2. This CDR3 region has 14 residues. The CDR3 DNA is TGTGCCAGCAGCGTAGGGACAGGAGCCTACGAGCAGTACTTC. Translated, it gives CASSVGTGAYEQYF.

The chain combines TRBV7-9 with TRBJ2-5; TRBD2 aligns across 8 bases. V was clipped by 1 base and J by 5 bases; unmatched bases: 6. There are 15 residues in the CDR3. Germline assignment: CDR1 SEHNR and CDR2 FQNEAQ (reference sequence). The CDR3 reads CASSLVRGGLETQYF. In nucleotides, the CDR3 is TGTGCCAGCAGCTTAGTACGGGGGGGCCTGGAGACCCAGTACTTC. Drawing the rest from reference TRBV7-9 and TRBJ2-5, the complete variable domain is DTGVSQNPRHKITKRGQNVTFRCDPISEHNRLYWYRQTLGQGPEFLTYFQNEAQLEKSRLLSDRFSAERPKGSFSTLEIQRTEQGDSAMYLCASSLVRGGLETQYFGPGTRLLVL.

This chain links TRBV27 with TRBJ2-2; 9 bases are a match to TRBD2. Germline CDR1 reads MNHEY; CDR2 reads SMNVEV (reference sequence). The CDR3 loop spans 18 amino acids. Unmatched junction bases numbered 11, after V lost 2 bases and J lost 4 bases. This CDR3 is CASSLITGPSGVTGELFF. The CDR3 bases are TGTGCCAGCAGTTTAATAACCGGGCCTAGCGGGGTCACCGGGGAGCTGTTTTTT.

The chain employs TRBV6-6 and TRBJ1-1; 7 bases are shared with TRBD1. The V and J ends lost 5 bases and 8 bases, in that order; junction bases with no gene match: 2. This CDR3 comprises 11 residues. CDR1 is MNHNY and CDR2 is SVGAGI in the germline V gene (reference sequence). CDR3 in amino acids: CASSTTGEAFF. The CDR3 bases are TGTGCCAGCAGTACGACAGGGGAAGCTTTCTTT.

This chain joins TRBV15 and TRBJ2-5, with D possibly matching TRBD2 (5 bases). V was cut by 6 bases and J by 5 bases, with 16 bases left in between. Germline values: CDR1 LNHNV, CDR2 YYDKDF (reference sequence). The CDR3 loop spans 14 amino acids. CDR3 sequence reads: CATRPAGLGETQYF. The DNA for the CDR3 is TGTGCCACCAGACCCGCGGGCCTCGGGGAGACCCAGTACTTC.

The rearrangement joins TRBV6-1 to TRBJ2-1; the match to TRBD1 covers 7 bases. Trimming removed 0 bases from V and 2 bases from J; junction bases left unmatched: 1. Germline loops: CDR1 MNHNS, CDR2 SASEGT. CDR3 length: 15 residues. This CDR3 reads CASSEAGTAYNEQFF. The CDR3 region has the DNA TGTGCCAGCAGTGAAGCAGGGACAGCCTACAATGAGCAGTTCTTC.

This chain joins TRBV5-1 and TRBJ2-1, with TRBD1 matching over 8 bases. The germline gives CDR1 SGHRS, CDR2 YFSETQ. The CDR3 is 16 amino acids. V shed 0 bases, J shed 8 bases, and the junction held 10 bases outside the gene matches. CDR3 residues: CASSLVVGQGGDEQFF. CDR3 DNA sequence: TGCGCCAGCAGCTTGGTCGTCGGACAGGGTGGCGATGAGCAGTTCTTC.

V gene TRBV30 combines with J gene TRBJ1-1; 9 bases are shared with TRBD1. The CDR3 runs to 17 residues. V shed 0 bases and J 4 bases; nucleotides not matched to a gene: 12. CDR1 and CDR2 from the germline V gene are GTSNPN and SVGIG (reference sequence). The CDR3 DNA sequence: TGTGCCTGGAGTGTATGGGGATACAGGGGGCGCCGCACTGAAGCTTTCTTT. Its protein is CAWSVWGYRGRRTEAFF.

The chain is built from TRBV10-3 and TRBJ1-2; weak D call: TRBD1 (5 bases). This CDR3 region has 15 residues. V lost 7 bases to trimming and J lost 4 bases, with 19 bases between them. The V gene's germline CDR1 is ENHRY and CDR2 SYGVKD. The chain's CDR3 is CAITLERQSTYGYTF. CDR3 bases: TGTGCCATCACCCTCGAACGACAGTCTACCTATGGCTACACCTTC.

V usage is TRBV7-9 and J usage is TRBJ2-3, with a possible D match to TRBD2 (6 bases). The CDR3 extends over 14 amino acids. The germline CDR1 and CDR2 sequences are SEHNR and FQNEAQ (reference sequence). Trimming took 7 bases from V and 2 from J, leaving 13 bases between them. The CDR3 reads CASTAAGYTDTQYF. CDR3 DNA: TGTGCCAGCACCGCCGCGGGGTACACAGATACGCAGTATTTT.